Presented here are 19 T cell receptor beta chains from one specimen sequenced in a study of T cells in Graves' hyperthyroidism and ophthalmopathy. It was RNA transcripts that yielded the amplified TCR beta CDR3 regions. Primed by the HTBI set, a first-round RT-PCR was run on the TCR CDR3. TCRdb re-derived calls from the multiplex PCR reads in MiXCR, one entry per CDR3 protein. Of 300,000 or so distinct CDR3 sequences detected, about 15% appear once; the ten largest clones hold 33%. The sequenced sample was blood. The receptors were gathered from a man aged 30-40 years with Graves' hyperthyroidism.

This clonotype has a count of ten or more. This chain uses TRBV4-1 with TRBJ1-4; no reliable D call. Germline V CDR1 and CDR2: MGHRA, YSYEKL. The CDR3 has 15 amino acids. V shed 4 bases and J shed 3 bases, with 12 bases lying between them. Here the CDR3 DNA reads TGCGCCAGCAGCCTCCTAGGGATGCCTAATGAAAAACTGTTTTTT. Residues: CASSLLGMPNEKLFF.

The CDR3 region is CASSPSQAYQPQHF. CDR3 DNA sequence: TGTGCCAGCAGCCCCAGCCAGGCCTATCAGCCCCAGCATTTT. The genes are TRBV7-8 and TRBJ1-5; D is undetermined. Between the trimmed V and J ends, which lost 5 bases and 5 bases, there was a span of 13 bases. The CDR3 is 14 amino acids. The germline CDR1 and CDR2 sequences are SGHVS and FQNEAQ.

The rearrangement links TRBV6-1 to TRBJ2-3; tentatively, D is TRBD1 or TRBD2 (5 bases each). With 6 bases removed from V and 3 bases from J, the gap between germline ends came to 16 bases. The CDR3 has 15 amino acids. Germline CDR1 and CDR2: MNHNS and SASEGT. CDR3 coding DNA: TGTGCCAGCAGCGCGCCTACGAGGGGAACAGATACGCAGTATTTT. It encodes CASSAPTRGTDTQYF.

This clonotype was seen a few times. V usage is TRBV29-1 and J usage is TRBJ2-7, with D perhaps being TRBD1 or TRBD2 (7 bases each). The CDR3 is 13 amino acids. The V end lost 6 bases, the J end lost 7 bases, and 19 bases lay between the germline ends. Germline loops: CDR1 SQVTM, CDR2 ANQGSEA. The chain's CDR3 is CSVARGGGEEQYF. As DNA, the CDR3 is TGCAGCGTGGCCCGGGGAGGGGGCGAGGAGCAGTACTTC.

With respect to this clonotype: A junction end diverges from the germline sequence, so it may reflect a read error. V is TRBV20-1 and J is TRBJ2-5; D gene unclear. This CDR3 contains 12 residues. In germline, CDR1 is DFQATT, CDR2 SNEGSKA (reference sequence). In nucleotides, the CDR3 is TGCAGTGCTAGAAACGACCAAGAGACCCGGTACTTC. This gives the protein CSARNDQETRYF.

Comments on this clonotype: One end of the junction does not line up with germline, which may come from a read error. The V call is TRBV5-6, the J call TRBJ2-2; the match to TRBD2 covers 7 bases. CDR1 is SGHDT, CDR2 YYEEEE, per germline. This CDR3 has 15 residues. CDR3 amino acids: CASSLGLTNTGELFF. In DNA, the CDR3 is TGTGCCAGCAGTTTGGGACTAACGAACACCGGGGAGCTGTTTTTT.

The rearrangement joins TRBV20-1 to TRBJ2-5; a possible D gene is TRBD2 (5 bases). This CDR3 spans 12 amino acids. Germline V CDR1 and CDR2: DFQATT, SNEGSKA (reference sequence). V was cut by 6 bases and J by 4 bases, with 12 bases left in between. CDR3 region: CSAPGEGETQYF. The CDR3 nucleotides read TGCAGTGCCCCCGGTGAGGGAGAGACCCAGTACTTC.

The V call is TRBV7-3, the J call TRBJ2-3; D might be TRBD2 (6 bases). The germline V gene encodes CDR1 SGHTA and CDR2 FQGTGA. This CDR3 has 14 residues. The V end was cut by 5 bases, the J end by 6 bases, with 15 bases between. CDR3 region: CASSGVGGGDTQYF. CDR3 nucleotide sequence: TGTGCCAGCAGCGGGGTGGGGGGAGGTGATACGCAGTATTTT.

V gene TRBV3-1 combines with J gene TRBJ2-1, with D unresolved. Per the germline V gene, CDR1 is LGHDT and CDR2 is YNNKEL (reference sequence). V lost 2 bases and J 0 bases, leaving 8 bases between the germline ends. The CDR3 consists of 15 residues. The CDR3 sequence is CASSQRRSSYNEQFF. CDR3 DNA sequence: TGTGCCAGCAGCCAAAGACGGTCCTCCTACAATGAGCAGTTCTTC.

This clonotype has a count of ten or more. The chain joins TRBV28 to TRBJ1-4; a possible D gene is TRBD1 (6 bases). V lost 4 bases, J lost 7 bases, and 13 bases lay in between. The CDR3 runs 14 residues. Germline V gene lookup returns CDR1 MDHEN and CDR2 SYDVKM. CDR3 sequence (DNA): TGTGCCAGCAGTTGGGCGGGGGCACGTGAAAAACTGTTTTTT. Translating gives CASSWAGAREKLFF. Full variable domain (outside the CDR3, taken from reference TRBV28 and TRBJ1-4): DVKVTQSSRYLVKRTGEKVFLECVQDMDHENMFWYRQDPGLGLRLIYFSYDVKMKEKGDIPEGYSVSREKKERFSLILESASTNQTSMYLCASSWAGAREKLFFGSGTQLSVL.

The J gene is TRBJ2-7, the V gene TRBV20-1; D gene ambiguous. Germline V gene lookup returns CDR1 DFQATT and CDR2 SNEGSKA (reference sequence). Trimming removed 4 bases from V and 2 bases from J, with 12 bases in between. This CDR3 is built from 13 residues. The CDR3 loop is CSAKGRNPYEQYF. CDR3 nucleotide sequence: TGCAGTGCTAAGGGCAGAAACCCCTACGAGCAGTACTTC.

The genes are TRBV19 and TRBJ2-1; 9 bases agree with TRBD2. The CDR3 covers 15 residues. CDR1 is LNHDA, CDR2 SQIVND, per germline (reference sequence). V was pared by 10 bases and J by 4 bases, with 11 bases of the junction left unmatched. CDR3: CATQTSGGLYNEQFF. The CDR3 DNA follows: TGTGCCACCCAGACTAGCGGAGGGCTTTACAATGAGCAGTTCTTC. The full variable domain, completed using reference TRBV19 and TRBJ2-1, is DGGITQSPKYLFRKEGQNVTLSCEQNLNHDAMYWYRQDPGQGLRLIYYSQIVNDFQKGDIAEGYSVSREKKESFPLTVTSAQKNPTAFYLCATQTSGGLYNEQFFGPGTRLTVL.

In its sample, this clonotype was seen many times. The chain has TRBV12-3 or TRBV12-4 and TRBJ2-2; no clear D. This CDR3 is built from 14 residues. V was shortened by 0 bases and J by 6 bases, with 8 bases between the two germline ends. The CDR3: CASSLAGFAGELFF. Here the CDR3 DNA reads TGTGCCAGCAGTTTAGCGGGATTCGCCGGGGAGCTGTTTTTT.

Many counts were recorded for this clonotype. The chain recombines TRBV12-3 or TRBV12-4 with TRBJ1-2; unclear D gene. The CDR3 is 13 amino acids. Trimming took 4 bases from V and 6 from J, leaving 12 bases between them. The CDR3 loop reads CASSSAGANGYTF. The CDR3 region has the DNA TGTGCCAGCAGTTCGGCAGGTGCGAATGGCTACACCTTC.

This clonotype has only a few counts. This chain connects TRBV11-1 to TRBJ1-4; D remains ambiguous. Trimming took off 4 bases at V and 4 bases at J, with 16 bases between the two ends. CDR3 length equals 16 residues. Germline values: CDR1 SGHAT, CDR2 FQDESV (reference sequence). As DNA, the CDR3 is TGTGCCAGCAGCTCCTCCGAGGACGGCCTTAATGAAAAACTGTTTTTT. Its translation is CASSSSEDGLNEKLFF.

In its sample, this clonotype was seen a few times. V and J are TRBV7-9 and TRBJ1-6; 10 nucleotides match TRBD1. Germline CDR1 reads SEHNR; CDR2 reads FQNEAQ (reference sequence). Trimming cost V 1 base and J 0 bases; bases outside gene matches: 3. CDR3 size: 18 residues. The chain's CDR3 is CASSLGGQGSSYNSPLHF. CDR3 sequence (DNA): TGTGCCAGCAGCTTAGGGGGACAGGGGAGCTCCTATAATTCACCCCTCCACTTT.

About this clonotype itself: At one end the junction does not follow the germline gene, possibly because of a read error. The rearrangement joins TRBV5-6 to TRBJ2-1, with D tentatively TRBD1 (6 bases). The CDR3 runs to 15 residues. Germline loops: CDR1 SGHDT, CDR2 YYEEEE. The CDR3 protein is CASSLAAGAYYEQFF. CDR3 in DNA: TGTGCCAGCAGCTTGGCGGCAGGGGCCTACTATGAGCAGTTCTTC.

In this sample, this clonotype turned up many times. The chain recombines TRBV7-9 with TRBJ2-1; either TRBD1 or TRBD2 may supply D (5 bases each). V was clipped by 1 base and J by 7 bases, with 11 bases between them. CDR1 is SEHNR, CDR2 FQNEAQ, per germline (reference sequence). This CDR3 comprises 14 residues. The CDR3 region is CASSLGEWGNEQFF. CDR3 DNA sequence: TGTGCCAGCAGCTTAGGGGAGTGGGGGAATGAGCAGTTCTTC.

There are many counts of this clonotype. The gene calls are TRBV20-1 and TRBJ2-1; unclear D gene. This CDR3 has 12 amino acids. Trimming left V 2 bases short and J 5 bases short, with 7 bases between. The V gene's germline CDR1 is DFQATT and CDR2 SNEGSKA (reference sequence). The CDR3 nucleotides read TGCAGTGCTAGAATTAAAAACAATGAGCAGTTCTTC. Amino acids: CSARIKNNEQFF.